The 14 T cell receptor beta chains reported below all come from one sample, sequenced in a study of vaccination and CD4 T cells after COVID-19. What these receptors recognize is not known. The assay that was used to sequence DNA from cultured CD4+ T cells was the Oncomine TCR Beta short-read assay. Someone extracted genomic DNA from cultured CD4+ T cells. TCRdb re-called the PCR reads through MiXCR, storing one row per CDR3 protein. The data show approximately 9,100 distinct CDR3 sequences, 36% seen once. Treatment indicated: approximately 9-day PBMC culture with coronavirus spike peptide pools or control peptides (ViraFEST assay). Prior to the COVID-19 pandemic (2011-2018), the unexposed donor's CD4+ T cells were collected. The sequenced sample consisted of CD4+ T cells from blood, cultured in vitro. Every receptor here comes from a human donor in good health.

The V gene is TRBV20-1, the J gene TRBJ2-7, with 7 nucleotides matching TRBD2. Germline V CDR1 and CDR2: DFQATT, SNEGSKA (reference sequence). V shed 6 bases and J 9 bases; nucleotides not matched to a gene: 8. The CDR3 covers 11 residues. CDR3 amino acids: CSAHSGLGQYF. The CDR3 bases are TGCAGTGCCCATAGCGGGTTAGGGCAGTACTTC.

The V and J genes are TRBV4-3 and TRBJ2-3; 13 bases line up with TRBD2. Trimming took 0 bases from V and 6 from J; bases not matched to a gene: 6. CDR3 length: 17 residues. Germline lookup yields CDR1 LGHNA and CDR2 YSLEER. The CDR3 spells CASSQENGLAGADTQYF. The DNA for the CDR3 is TGCGCCAGCAGCCAAGAGAATGGACTAGCGGGAGCCGATACGCAGTATTTT.

The table lists this clonotype with a count of one. The chain uses TRBV29-1 and TRBJ1-1, with D perhaps TRBD1 (5 bases). Germline assignment: CDR1 SQVTM and CDR2 ANQGSEA. The CDR3 extends over 13 amino acids. Trimming stripped 7 bases from V and 1 base from J, with 13 bases between. The CDR3 region has the DNA TGCAGCGCCGAAGGACAACCGAACACTGAAGCTTTCTTT. Amino acid sequence: CSAEGQPNTEAFF.

The CDR3 loop reads CASSYSAGTETQYF. For the CDR3, the DNA is TGTGCCAGCAGTTACTCCGCGGGTACGGAGACCCAGTACTTC. V is TRBV6-2 or TRBV6-3 and J is TRBJ2-5; D is perhaps TRBD2 (5 bases). The V end lost 0 bases, the J end lost 5 bases, and 10 bases lay between the germline ends. Germline assignment: CDR1 MNHEY and CDR2 SVGEGT. This CDR3 contains 14 residues.

This chain uses TRBV20-1 with TRBJ2-1; TRBD1 or TRBD2 may be the D gene (6 bases each). This CDR3 has 15 amino acids. Germline V gene data show CDR1 as DFQATT and CDR2 as SNEGSKA (reference sequence). Trimming removed 6 bases from V and 2 bases from J, with 17 bases in between. The CDR3 loop is CSAPLGGQTYNEQFF. CDR3 coding DNA: TGCAGTGCCCCCTTGGGAGGACAGACCTACAATGAGCAGTTCTTC.

J is TRBJ1-3 and V is TRBV7-9; no firm D call. This CDR3 spans 14 amino acids. The V gene lost 4 bases and the J gene lost 1 base, with 8 bases spanning the gap. The germline CDR1 and CDR2 sequences are SEHNR and FQNEAQ (reference sequence). The CDR3 sequence is CASSSLRSGNTIYF. Written as DNA, the CDR3 is TGTGCCAGCAGCTCTCTTAGGTCTGGAAACACCATATATTTT.

This rearrangement joins TRBV20-1 to TRBJ2-7, with D unresolved. The CDR3 extends over 12 amino acids. Per germline, CDR1 DFQATT and CDR2 SNEGSKA (reference sequence). V gave up 0 bases and J gave up 2 bases, with 5 bases separating them. This CDR3 reads CSAREQTYEQYF. CDR3 DNA sequence: TGCAGTGCTAGAGAACAGACCTACGAGCAGTACTTC.

The J gene is TRBJ2-2, the V gene TRBV7-2, with 7 bases lining up with TRBD2. CDR1 and CDR2 (germline): SGHTA, FQGNSA. V dropped 5 bases and J dropped 8; count of bases not matched to a gene: 5. The CDR3 totals 13 residues. In DNA, the CDR3 is TGTGCCAGCAGCCCGGGAGCGGGAGGGGAGCTGTTTTTT. Its protein is CASSPGAGGELFF.

By its share, this clonotype is medium-sized. The chain recombines TRBV20-1 with TRBJ2-5; the D call may be TRBD1 or TRBD2 (6 bases each). CDR3 size: 13 residues. Germline CDR1 reads DFQATT; CDR2 reads SNEGSKA (reference sequence). V lost 6 bases and J 5 bases, leaving 16 bases between the germline ends. CDR3 nucleotide sequence: TGCAGTGCGCCGGGGGCCGGCGGGGAGACCCAGTACTTC. This codes for CSAPGAGGETQYF.

The V gene is TRBV2, the J gene TRBJ2-5; D gene unclear. CDR1 is SNHLY, CDR2 FYNNEI, per germline. The CDR3 length is 15 residues. Deletions cut 0 bases from V and 3 bases from J, with 11 bases between. The CDR3 DNA reads TGTGCCAGCAGTGAAGCAATCAGGACCGAAGAGACCCAGTACTTC. Translation gives CASSEAIRTEETQYF.

Only one count was recorded for this clonotype. The V and J genes are TRBV29-1 and TRBJ1-2, with D perhaps TRBD1 (5 bases). The CDR3 contains 11 residues. Germline V gene lookup returns CDR1 SQVTM and CDR2 ANQGSEA. Trimming pared 5 bases from V and 8 bases from J, leaving 12 bases between. CDR3 DNA sequence: TGCAGCGTTTCACGGGACCGGGGCTACACCTTC. Amino acid sequence: CSVSRDRGYTF.

The J gene is TRBJ2-7, the V gene TRBV9; 7 nucleotides agree with TRBD1. CDR3 size: 14 residues. CDR1 SGDLS and CDR2 YYNGEE come from the germline V gene. After removal of 3 bases from V and 0 bases from J, the junction contained 3 bases not matched to a gene. The CDR3 sequence is CASSATGNSYEQYF. The CDR3 DNA is TGTGCCAGCAGCGCGACAGGGAACTCCTACGAGCAGTACTTC.

This chain links TRBV28 with TRBJ2-5; 8 bases align to TRBD2. The germline V gene has CDR1 MDHEN and CDR2 SYDVKM. CDR3 length: 16 residues. J gave up 2 bases and V 3 bases, and 8 bases lay outside the gene matches. The CDR3 bases are TGTGCCAGCAGTTTCTTAGTACTAGCGGTACAAGAGACCCAGTACTTC. Translation: CASSFLVLAVQETQYF.

J is TRBJ2-1 and V is TRBV28; no firm D call. The germline gives CDR1 MDHEN, CDR2 SYDVKM. The CDR3 contains 12 residues. The ends were cut back, 6 bases at V and 6 bases at J, with 9 bases in the middle. CDR3 amino acids: CASRKASNEQFF. Here the CDR3 DNA reads TGTGCCAGCAGGAAGGCCAGCAATGAGCAGTTCTTC.